Listed here are 27 T cell receptor beta chains from one sample, sequenced in a study of blood T cells in healthy people across ages. Primers used in a second PCR of about 7 to 12 cycles were a sample-barcoded 5' primer and a J-beta primer mix. TCRdb fed the 5' RACE reads into MiXCR, producing one record per CDR3 protein. The repertoire holds 1.5 million to 2 million distinct CDR3 sequences, just under 50% seen once, with approximately 2.1% in the top ten. The sequenced sample was blood. Receptors originate from a woman aged 40 to 50 in good health.

V is TRBV3-1 and J is TRBJ1-1; 7 bases map to TRBD1. The germline CDR1 and CDR2 sequences are LGHDT and YNNKEL (reference sequence). V was clipped by 4 bases and J by 4 bases; unmatched bases: 12. The CDR3 is made up of 16 amino acids. The CDR3 loop is CASSRPTGRGFTEAFF. CDR3 nucleotide sequence: TGTGCCAGCAGCCGACCGACAGGGAGAGGATTCACTGAAGCTTTCTTT.

The table lists this clonotype with many counts. A read error may produce the germline difference seen at one junction end. The rearrangement links TRBV7-7 to TRBJ2-3; 12 bases map to TRBD1. Germline V gene data show CDR1 as SSHAT and CDR2 as FNYEAQ (reference sequence). The CDR3 is 15 amino acids. CDR3 sequence: CASSSGQGAPDTQYF. CDR3 in DNA: TGTGCTAGCAGCTCGGGACAGGGGGCGCCCGATACGCAGTATTTT.

This rearrangement joins TRBV7-2 to TRBJ2-7; either TRBD1 or TRBD2 may supply D (6 bases each). Per germline, CDR1 SGHTA and CDR2 FQGNSA. V lost 5 bases and J lost 1, with 18 bases in between. The CDR3 totals 16 residues. The CDR3 reads CASSMTSGASSYEQYF. The DNA for the CDR3 is TGTGCCAGCAGCATGACCTCGGGGGCGAGTTCCTACGAGCAGTACTTC.

This clonotype was found many times. V and J are TRBV28 and TRBJ2-5; weak D call: TRBD1 (5 bases). V was cut by 3 bases and J by 2 bases, with 10 bases left in between. CDR3 length equals 14 residues. CDR1 and CDR2 from the germline V gene are MDHEN and SYDVKM. CDR3 region: CASSLLDRQETQYF. CDR3 DNA: TGTGCCAGCAGTTTGCTTGACAGACAAGAGACCCAGTACTTC.

This chain links TRBV20-1 with TRBJ2-3, with D tentatively TRBD1 or TRBD2 (5 bases each). The CDR3 contains 14 residues. Trimming shortened V by 5 bases and J by 1 base, and 13 bases separated the two germline ends. Germline V gene data show CDR1 as DFQATT and CDR2 as SNEGSKA (reference sequence). The CDR3 is CSAEPGPGTDTQYF. CDR3 nucleotides: TGCAGTGCTGAACCGGGACCGGGCACAGATACGCAGTATTTT.

The genes are TRBV28 and TRBJ2-3; tentatively, D is TRBD1 or TRBD2 (5 bases each). V was shortened by 8 bases and J by 3 bases, with 18 bases between the two germline ends. Germline V gene sequence: CDR1 MDHEN, CDR2 SYDVKM. The CDR3 extends over 15 amino acids. The DNA of the CDR3 is TGTGCCAGCGCCCGAGGGGAATTACCGACAGATACGCAGTATTTT. Its translation is CASARGELPTDTQYF. Based on the CDR3 plus reference TRBV28 and TRBJ2-3, the full variable domain is DVKVTQSSRYLVKRTGEKVFLECVQDMDHENMFWYRQDPGLGLRLIYFSYDVKMKEKGDIPEGYSVSREKKERFSLILESASTNQTSMYLCASARGELPTDTQYFGPGTRLTVL.

This sequence joins TRBV20-1 and TRBJ2-5; 10 positions agree with TRBD1. The J call may not be correct, given that the DNA end is closer to TRBJ2-7. The CDR3 is made up of 15 amino acids. Germline loops: CDR1 DFQATT, CDR2 SNEGSKA (reference sequence). This chain's CDR3 is CSARKGRDRGREQYF. The CDR3 coding sequence is TGCAGTGCTAGAAAAGGCAGGGACAGGGGTCGCGAGCAGTACTTC.

The chain has TRBV6-6 and TRBJ2-6; 7 positions agree with TRBD2. Unmatched junction bases numbered 8, after V lost 6 bases and J lost 0 bases. The CDR3 runs 17 residues. Per the germline V gene, CDR1 is MNHNY and CDR2 is SVGAGI (reference sequence). Here the CDR3 DNA reads TGTGCCAGCAGGCAAGGACTAGTCCTCTCTGGGGCCAACGTCCTGACTTTC. Translating gives CASRQGLVLSGANVLTF.

Notes on this clonotype: Sequence at one end of the junction differs from germline and may be a read error. The genes are TRBV11-2 and TRBJ2-3; 15 nucleotides match TRBD2. Germline loops: CDR1 SGHAT, CDR2 FQNNGV. This CDR3 is built from 18 residues. The CDR3 loop is CASSLGTSGGPNTDTQYF. The CDR3 DNA reads as TGTGCCAGTAGCTTAGGGACTAGCGGGGGGCCCAACACAGATACGCAGTATTTT.

The DNA for the CDR3 is TGCGCCAGCAGCTCCCAGACAGGAAGGTCAGAGACCCAGTACTTC. The encoded protein is CASSSQTGRSETQYF. The J gene is TRBJ2-5, the V gene TRBV5-1; the D gene is possibly TRBD1 (6 bases). The CDR3 totals 15 residues. Trimming removed 3 bases from V and 4 bases from J, with 16 bases in between. Germline CDR1 and CDR2: SGHRS and YFSETQ.

This clonotype was seen more than once but under ten times. This chain connects TRBV3-1 to TRBJ2-1; 7 bases match TRBD2. With 3 bases clipped from V and 4 bases from J, the junction kept 3 bases outside the gene matches. CDR1 and CDR2 (germline): LGHDT, YNNKEL (reference sequence). The CDR3 spans 14 residues. This chain's CDR3 is CASSQRGFYNEQFF. The DNA for the CDR3 is TGTGCCAGCAGCCAGCGGGGGTTTTACAATGAGCAGTTCTTC.

The J gene is TRBJ2-7, the V gene TRBV4-3; 9 nucleotides agree with TRBD1. Per germline, CDR1 LGHNA and CDR2 YSLEER. After removal of 0 bases from V and 6 bases from J, the junction contained 6 bases not matched to a gene. This CDR3 is 15 amino acids long. DNA for the CDR3: TGCGCCAGCAGCCAAGACGTACAGGGGGCGCGCGAGCAGTACTTC. It codes for CASSQDVQGAREQYF.

The rearrangement links TRBV20-1 to TRBJ1-1; D might be TRBD1 (5 bases). V was shortened by 1 base and J by 5 bases, with 11 bases between the two germline ends. This CDR3 has 13 amino acids. Germline assignment: CDR1 DFQATT and CDR2 SNEGSKA (reference sequence). In DNA, the CDR3 is TGCAGTGCTAGAGGGGGCTTGGGGACTGAAGCTTTCTTT. Translated: CSARGGLGTEAFF.

The chain links TRBV9 to TRBJ2-3; 7 nucleotides line up with TRBD2. Germline lookup yields CDR1 SGDLS and CDR2 YYNGEE. The CDR3 contains 17 residues. V shed 0 bases and J 7 bases; nucleotides not matched to a gene: 14. CDR3 sequence: CASSVVDGGGPGNTQYF. The CDR3 region has the DNA TGTGCCAGCAGCGTAGTGGATGGCGGGGGTCCCGGTAATACGCAGTATTTT.

The J gene is TRBJ1-2, the V gene TRBV4-3; D not certain. The V end lost 0 bases, the J end lost 4 bases, and 9 bases lay between the germline ends. There are 14 residues in the CDR3. CDR1 and CDR2 (germline): LGHNA, YSLEER. CDR3 loop: CASSQDTAGYGYTF. The CDR3 DNA reads TGCGCCAGCAGCCAAGATACGGCAGGCTATGGCTACACCTTC.

This chain uses TRBV7-9 with TRBJ2-4; 7 bases agree with TRBD1. Near its end, the DNA agrees better with TRBJ2-7, so the J call may be wrong. Germline V gene lookup returns CDR1 SEHNR and CDR2 FQNEAQ (reference sequence). This CDR3 contains 17 residues. CDR3: CASSLARQGPLIYEQYF. CDR3 coding DNA: TGTGCCAGCAGCTTAGCCAGACAGGGCCCTCTTATTTACGAGCAGTACTTC.

This clonotype has just a few counts. The chain has TRBV19 and TRBJ2-5; TRBD2 aligns across 7 bases. The CDR3 length is 16 residues. Germline lookup yields CDR1 LNHDA and CDR2 SQIVND (reference sequence). V was pared by 3 bases and J by 4 bases, with 11 bases of the junction left unmatched. DNA of the CDR3: TGTGCCAGTAGTATCCGCTGGGAGGGGCGCCGAGAGACCCAGTACTTC. Encoded protein: CASSIRWEGRRETQYF.

In this sample, this clonotype turned up a few times. V and J are TRBV18 and TRBJ2-3; possibly TRBD2 for D (6 bases). Looked up from germline, CDR1 is KGHSH and CDR2 is LQKENI. Between the trimmed V and J ends, which lost 5 bases and 0 bases, there was a span of 12 bases. The CDR3 runs to 15 residues. CDR3 bases: TGTGCCAGCTCAAGAGGGAGGCTAAGCACAGATACGCAGTATTTT. This gives the protein CASSRGRLSTDTQYF.

The J gene is TRBJ1-1, the V gene TRBV13; tentative D call: TRBD1 (5 bases). The V end lost 5 bases, the J end lost 4 bases, and 14 bases lay between the germline ends. The CDR3 consists of 14 residues. Germline V gene sequence: CDR1 PRHDT, CDR2 FYEKMQ (reference sequence). The CDR3 sequence is CASSPGRGITEAFF. The CDR3 DNA reads TGTGCCAGCAGCCCCGGTAGGGGAATCACTGAAGCTTTCTTT.

Worth noting for this clonotype: A much larger clone sits a single nucleotide away, making a read error possible. This chain uses TRBV6-5 with TRBJ2-1; D not certain. The CDR3 is 12 amino acids. Germline V gives CDR1 MNHEY, CDR2 SVGAGI. The V end lost 2 bases, the J end lost 13 bases, and 12 bases lay between the germline ends. In DNA form, the CDR3 reads TGTGCCAGCAGTTACGGAGCAGAGACCCAGTTCTTC. As protein: CASSYGAETQFF.

This clonotype was counted a few times. The chain carries TRBV6-5 and TRBJ2-3; the match to TRBD2 covers 9 bases. There are 16 residues in the CDR3. After removal of 6 bases from V and 5 bases from J, the junction contained 12 bases not matched to a gene. Per the germline V gene, CDR1 is MNHEY and CDR2 is SVGAGI. The CDR3 loop reads CASSPVAGGPVDTQYF. CDR3 in DNA: TGTGCCAGCAGCCCGGTGGCGGGGGGGCCAGTAGATACGCAGTATTTT.

The genes are TRBV27 and TRBJ2-1; 7 nucleotides agree with TRBD2. The V segment lost 1 base and the J segment 5 bases; nucleotides outside the gene matches: 5. Germline V lookup: CDR1 MNHEY, CDR2 SMNVEV (reference sequence). CDR3 size: 15 residues. CDR3 coding DNA: TGTGCCAGCAGTTTATATGGCGGGAGACACAATGAGCAGTTCTTC. Its protein is CASSLYGGRHNEQFF.

Turning to this clonotype: The germline gene is not matched at one end of the junction; a read error may be the cause. The V and J genes are TRBV5-1 and TRBJ2-1; 8 bases are shared with TRBD1. The CDR3 sequence is 11 residues long. CDR1 SGHRS and CDR2 YFSETQ come from the germline V gene. CDR3 loop: CASSSRDRRVF. DNA for the CDR3: TGCGCCAGCAGCTCCCGGGACAGGAGGGTCTTC.

The CDR3 loop reads CASSVARASTDTQYF. The CDR3 bases are TGTGCCAGCAGCGTAGCCAGGGCTAGCACAGATACGCAGTATTTT. The V and J genes are TRBV9 and TRBJ2-3; a possible D gene is TRBD1 (5 bases). Trimming cost V 0 bases and J 0 bases, with 8 bases left between them. The V gene's germline CDR1 is SGDLS and CDR2 YYNGEE. CDR3 length: 15 residues. Combining the CDR3 with reference TRBV9 and TRBJ2-3 gives the whole variable domain DSGVTQTPKHLITATGQRVTLRCSPRSGDLSVYWYQQSLDQGLQFLIQYYNGEERAKGNILERFSAQQFPDLHSELNLSSLELGDSALYFCASSVARASTDTQYFGPGTRLTVL.

The genes are TRBV4-1 and TRBJ2-5; 10 bases match TRBD1. The CDR3 totals 15 residues. Trimming took 4 bases from V and 4 from J; bases not matched to a gene: 6. Germline V gene sequence: CDR1 MGHRA, CDR2 YSYEKL. CDR3 sequence (DNA): TGCGCCAGCAGCCTGGGACAGGGGCAGGTAGAGACCCAGTACTTC. Translating it yields CASSLGQGQVETQYF.

This clonotype was recorded once. This chain uses TRBV5-5 with TRBJ1-2, with D unclear. Deletions cut 5 bases from V and 8 bases from J, with 22 bases between. CDR1 SGHKS and CDR2 YYEKEE come from the germline V gene (reference sequence). The CDR3 contains 15 residues. The CDR3 spells CASSLNSLPSFGYTF. In DNA form, the CDR3 reads TGTGCCAGCAGTTTGAACAGCCTGCCATCGTTCGGCTACACCTTC.

CDR3 amino acids: CASSPLGGLGNSPLHF. The DNA for the CDR3 is TGTGCCAGCAGCCCGCTCGGGGGGCTGGGTAATTCACCCCTCCACTTT. The rearrangement joins TRBV4-2 to TRBJ1-6; tentatively, D is TRBD1 (6 bases). The V end was cut by 4 bases, the J end by 6 bases, with 16 bases between. Germline lookup yields CDR1 LGHNA and CDR2 YNFKEQ. This CDR3 is built from 16 residues.